These 2 T cell receptor beta chains share one sample of origin, sequenced in a study of beta chain features in type 1 diabetes. The entirety of the isolated RNA underwent reverse transcription, so expressed TCRB transcripts were sequenced. The repertoire was sequenced with immunoSEQ multiplex PCR; TCRdb's copy has only in-frame clones and lacks some. The table lists around 250,000 clones, under 70% of them singletons. Material: naive CD4+ T cells from blood. Receptor source: a man younger than 40 in good health.

In regard to this clone: This specimen includes other DNA sequences encoding the same CDR3. The chain is built from TRBV29-1 and TRBJ1-1; D gene unclear. V was clipped by 3 bases and J by 2 bases, with 10 bases between them. The CDR3 is 13 residues long. The germline V gene has CDR1 SQVTM and CDR2 ANQGSEA. This chain's CDR3 is CSVEGRANTEAFF. The CDR3 region has the DNA TGCAGCGTTGAGGGCAGAGCCAACACTGAAGCTTTCTTT.

The gene calls are TRBV30 and TRBJ1-2; 9 nucleotides match TRBD1. The CDR3 loop spans 15 amino acids. The V segment lost 2 bases and the J segment 8 bases; nucleotides outside the gene matches: 12. The V gene's germline CDR1 is GTSNPN and CDR2 SVGIG (reference sequence). The chain's CDR3 is CAWSPGTGIAEGYTF. CDR3 nucleotides: TGTGCCTGGAGTCCCGGGACAGGGATAGCAGAAGGCTACACCTTC.